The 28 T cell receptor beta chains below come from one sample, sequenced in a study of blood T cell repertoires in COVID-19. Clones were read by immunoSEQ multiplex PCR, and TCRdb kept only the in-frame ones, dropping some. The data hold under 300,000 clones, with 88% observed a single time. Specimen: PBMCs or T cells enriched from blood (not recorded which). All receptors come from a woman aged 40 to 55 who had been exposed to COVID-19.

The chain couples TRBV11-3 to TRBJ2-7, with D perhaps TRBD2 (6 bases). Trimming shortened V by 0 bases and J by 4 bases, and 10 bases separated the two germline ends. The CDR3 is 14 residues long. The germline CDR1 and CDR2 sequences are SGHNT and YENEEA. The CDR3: CASSLEGRYYEQYV. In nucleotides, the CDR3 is TGTGCCAGCAGCTTAGAGGGGAGGTATTACGAGCAGTACGTC.

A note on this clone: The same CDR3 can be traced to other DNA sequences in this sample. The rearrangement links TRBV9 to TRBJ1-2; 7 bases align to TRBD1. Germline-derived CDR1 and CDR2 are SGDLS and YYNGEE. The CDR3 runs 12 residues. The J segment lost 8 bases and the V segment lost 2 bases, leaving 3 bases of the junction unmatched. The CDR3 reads CASSVRQGGYTF. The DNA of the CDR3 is TGTGCCAGCAGCGTTCGACAGGGAGGCTACACCTTC.

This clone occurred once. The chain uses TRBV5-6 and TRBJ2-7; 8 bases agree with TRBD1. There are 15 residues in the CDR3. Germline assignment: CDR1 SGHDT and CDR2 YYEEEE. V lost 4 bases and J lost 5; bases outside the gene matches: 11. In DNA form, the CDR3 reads TGTGCCAGCAGCGCATGGACAGGGTTGGGCGACGAGCAGTACTTC. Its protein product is CASSAWTGLGDEQYF.

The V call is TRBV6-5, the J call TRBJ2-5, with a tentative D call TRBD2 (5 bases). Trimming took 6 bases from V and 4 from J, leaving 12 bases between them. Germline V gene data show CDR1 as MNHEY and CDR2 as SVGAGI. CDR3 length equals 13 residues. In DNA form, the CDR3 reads TGTGCCAGCAGCGACCCCGGGATAGAGACCCAGTACTTC. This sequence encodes CASSDPGIETQYF.

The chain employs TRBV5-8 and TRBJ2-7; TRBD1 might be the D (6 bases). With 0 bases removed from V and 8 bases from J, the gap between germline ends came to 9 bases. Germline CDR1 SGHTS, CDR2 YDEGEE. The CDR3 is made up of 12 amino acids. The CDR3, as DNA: TGTGCCAGCAGCTTGGGGACAGTCAAGCAGTACTTC. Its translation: CASSLGTVKQYF. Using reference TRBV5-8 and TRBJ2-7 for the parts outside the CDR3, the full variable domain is EAGVTQSPTHLIKTRGQQATLRCSPISGHTSVYWYQQALGLGLQFLLWYDEGEERNRGNFPPRFSGRQFPNYSSELNVNALELEDSALYLCASSLGTVKQYFGPGTRLTVT.

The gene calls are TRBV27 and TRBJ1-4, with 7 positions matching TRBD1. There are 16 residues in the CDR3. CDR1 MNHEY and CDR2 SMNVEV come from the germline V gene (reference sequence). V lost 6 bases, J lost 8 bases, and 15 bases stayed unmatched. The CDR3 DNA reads TGTGCCAGCAGAACTGAGATTACAGGGGAAAAGGAAAAACTGTTTTTT. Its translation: CASRTEITGEKEKLFF.

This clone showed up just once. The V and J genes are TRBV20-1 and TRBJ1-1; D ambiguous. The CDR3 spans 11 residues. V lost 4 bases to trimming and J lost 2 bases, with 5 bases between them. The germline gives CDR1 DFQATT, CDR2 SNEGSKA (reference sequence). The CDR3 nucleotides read TGCAGTGCTACAGTTAACACTGAAGCTTTCTTT. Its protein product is CSATVNTEAFF.

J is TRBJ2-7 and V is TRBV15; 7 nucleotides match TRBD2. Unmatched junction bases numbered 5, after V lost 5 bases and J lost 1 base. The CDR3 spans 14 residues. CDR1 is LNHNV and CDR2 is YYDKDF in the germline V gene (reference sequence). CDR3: CATSPRGGSYEQYF. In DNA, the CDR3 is TGTGCCACCAGCCCCCGCGGGGGTTCCTACGAGCAGTACTTC.

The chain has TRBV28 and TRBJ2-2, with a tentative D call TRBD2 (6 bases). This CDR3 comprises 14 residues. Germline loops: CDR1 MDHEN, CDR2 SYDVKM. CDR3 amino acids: CAGKDGRKAGELFF. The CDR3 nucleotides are TGTGCTGGAAAGGACGGGAGAAAGGCCGGGGAGCTGTTTTTT.

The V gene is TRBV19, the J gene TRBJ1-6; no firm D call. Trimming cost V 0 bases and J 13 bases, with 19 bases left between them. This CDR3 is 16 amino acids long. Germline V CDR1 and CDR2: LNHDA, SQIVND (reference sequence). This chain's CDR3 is CASSIDRWTRFSPLHF. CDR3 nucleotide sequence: TGTGCCAGTAGTATAGATCGATGGACTCGGTTTAGCCCCCTCCACTTT.

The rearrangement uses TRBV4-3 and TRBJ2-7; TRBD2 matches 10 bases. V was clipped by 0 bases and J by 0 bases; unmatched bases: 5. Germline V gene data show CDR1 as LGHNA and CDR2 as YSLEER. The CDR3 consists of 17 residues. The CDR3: CASSQDPSGSNSYEQYV. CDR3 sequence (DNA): TGCGCCAGCAGCCAAGATCCTAGCGGGAGCAACTCCTACGAGCAGTACGTC.

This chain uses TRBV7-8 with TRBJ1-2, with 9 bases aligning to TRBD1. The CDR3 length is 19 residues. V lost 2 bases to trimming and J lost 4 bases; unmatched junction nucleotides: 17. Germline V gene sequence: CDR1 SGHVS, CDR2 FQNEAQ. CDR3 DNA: TGTGCCAGCAGCTTAAGTCCGGGCACGAACAGGGGGCGCAGCTATGGCTACACCTTC. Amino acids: CASSLSPGTNRGRSYGYTF.

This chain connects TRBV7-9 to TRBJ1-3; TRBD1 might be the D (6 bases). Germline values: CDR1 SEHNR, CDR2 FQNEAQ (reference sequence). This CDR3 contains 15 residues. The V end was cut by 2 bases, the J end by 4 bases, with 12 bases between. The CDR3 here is CASSLLAGAGNTIYF. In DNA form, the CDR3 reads TGTGCCAGCAGCTTATTAGCGGGGGCCGGAAACACCATATATTTT.

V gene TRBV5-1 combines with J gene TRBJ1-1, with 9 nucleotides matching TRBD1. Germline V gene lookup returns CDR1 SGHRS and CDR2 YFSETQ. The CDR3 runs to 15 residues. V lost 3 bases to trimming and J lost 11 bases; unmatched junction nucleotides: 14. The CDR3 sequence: CASSSRDRVPSVAFF. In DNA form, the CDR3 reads TGCGCCAGCAGCTCCCGGGACAGGGTCCCGTCGGTCGCTTTCTTT.

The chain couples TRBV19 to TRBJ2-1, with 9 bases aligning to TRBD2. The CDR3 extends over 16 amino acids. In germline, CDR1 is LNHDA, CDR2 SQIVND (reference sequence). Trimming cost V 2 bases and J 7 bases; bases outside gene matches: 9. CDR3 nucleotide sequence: TGTGCCAGTAGTATAACGGGCGGGGGGGCGTCAAATGAGCAGTTCTTC. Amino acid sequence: CASSITGGGASNEQFF.

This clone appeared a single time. In nucleotides, the CDR3 is TGTGCCAGCTCACCGCAGGGGGTGGGCAATCAGCCCCAGCATTTT. Translated, it gives CASSPQGVGNQPQHF. The V and J genes are TRBV18 and TRBJ1-5; 7 bases agree with TRBD1. Germline V gene lookup returns CDR1 KGHSH and CDR2 LQKENI. The J segment lost 2 bases and the V segment lost 3 bases, leaving 4 bases of the junction unmatched. The CDR3 covers 15 residues.

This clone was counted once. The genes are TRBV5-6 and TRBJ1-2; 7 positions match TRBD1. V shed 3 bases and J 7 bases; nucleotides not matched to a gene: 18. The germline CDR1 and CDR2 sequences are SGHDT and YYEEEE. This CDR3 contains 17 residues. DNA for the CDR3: TGTGCCAGCAGCTCGGTGACCTATACAGGGGAGGAATTTGGCTACACCTTC. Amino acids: CASSSVTYTGEEFGYTF. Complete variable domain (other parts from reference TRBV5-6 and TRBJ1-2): DAGVTQSPTHLIKTRGQQVTLRCSPKSGHDTVSWYQQALGQGPQFIFQYYEEEERQRGNFPDRFSGHQFPNYSSELNVNALLLGDSALYLCASSSVTYTGEEFGYTFGSGTRLTVV.

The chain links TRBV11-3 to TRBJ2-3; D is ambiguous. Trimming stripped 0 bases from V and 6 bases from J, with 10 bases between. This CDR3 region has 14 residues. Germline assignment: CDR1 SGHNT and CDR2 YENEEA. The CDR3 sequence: CASSLDGASDTQYF. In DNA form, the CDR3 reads TGTGCCAGCAGCTTAGACGGAGCGTCGGATACGCAGTATTTT.

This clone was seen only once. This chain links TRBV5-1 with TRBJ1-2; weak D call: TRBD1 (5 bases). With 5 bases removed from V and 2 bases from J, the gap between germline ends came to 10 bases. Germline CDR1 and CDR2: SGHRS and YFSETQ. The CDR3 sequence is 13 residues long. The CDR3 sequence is CASRWSGNYGYTF. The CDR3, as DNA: TGCGCCAGCAGGTGGTCAGGGAACTATGGCTACACCTTC. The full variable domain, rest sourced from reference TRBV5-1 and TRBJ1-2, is KAGVTQTPRYLIKTRGQQVTLSCSPISGHRSVSWYQQTPGQGLQFLFEYFSETQRNKGNFPGRFSGRQFSNSRSEMNVSTLELGDSALYLCASRWSGNYGYTFGSGTRLTVV.

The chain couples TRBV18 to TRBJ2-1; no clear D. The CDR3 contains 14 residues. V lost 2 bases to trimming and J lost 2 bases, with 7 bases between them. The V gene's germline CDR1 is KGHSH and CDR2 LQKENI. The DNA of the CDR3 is TGTGCCAGCTCACCAGAGGCGGCCTACAATGAGCAGTTCTTC. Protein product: CASSPEAAYNEQFF.

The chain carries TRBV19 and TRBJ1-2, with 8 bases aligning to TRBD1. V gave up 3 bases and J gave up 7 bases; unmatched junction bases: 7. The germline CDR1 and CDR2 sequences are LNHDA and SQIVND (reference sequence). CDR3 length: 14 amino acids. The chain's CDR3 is CASSIGRQGFGYTF. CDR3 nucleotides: TGTGCCAGTAGTATTGGAAGACAGGGGTTTGGCTACACCTTC.

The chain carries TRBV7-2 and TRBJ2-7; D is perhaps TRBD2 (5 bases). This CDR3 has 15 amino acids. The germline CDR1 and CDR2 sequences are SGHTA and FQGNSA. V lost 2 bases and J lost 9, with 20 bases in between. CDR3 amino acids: CASSLLALVSWGQYV. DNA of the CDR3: TGTGCCAGCAGCTTATTGGCACTAGTGTCATGGGGGCAGTACGTC.

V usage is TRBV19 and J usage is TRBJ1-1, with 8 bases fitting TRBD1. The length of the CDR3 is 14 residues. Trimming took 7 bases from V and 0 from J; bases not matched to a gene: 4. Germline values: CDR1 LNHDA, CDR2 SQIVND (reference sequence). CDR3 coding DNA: TGTGCCAGTACCCAGGACAGGGTGAACACTGAAGCTTTCTTT. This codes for CASTQDRVNTEAFF.

The CDR3 DNA follows: TGTGCCAGTAGTCCTGGGACAGGGGGCGGTTATGGCTACACCTTC. Its protein product is CASSPGTGGGYGYTF. The chain is built from TRBV19 and TRBJ1-2; TRBD1 agrees at 12 bases. The germline V gene encodes CDR1 LNHDA and CDR2 SQIVND (reference sequence). V lost 5 bases, J lost 5 bases, and 6 bases stayed unmatched. CDR3 length equals 15 residues.

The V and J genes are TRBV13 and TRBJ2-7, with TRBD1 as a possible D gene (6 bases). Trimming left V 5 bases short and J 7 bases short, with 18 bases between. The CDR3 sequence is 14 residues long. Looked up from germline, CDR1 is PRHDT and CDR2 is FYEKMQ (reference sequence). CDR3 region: CASSANRAWGEQYF. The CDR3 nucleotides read TGTGCCAGCAGCGCCAACAGGGCTTGGGGAGAGCAGTACTTC.

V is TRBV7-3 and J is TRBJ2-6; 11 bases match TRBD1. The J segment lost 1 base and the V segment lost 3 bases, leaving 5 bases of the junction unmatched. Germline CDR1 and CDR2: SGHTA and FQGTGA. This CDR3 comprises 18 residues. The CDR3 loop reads CASSFGQGALSGANVLTF. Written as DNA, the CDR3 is TGTGCCAGCAGCTTCGGACAGGGGGCGCTTTCTGGGGCCAACGTCCTGACTTTC.

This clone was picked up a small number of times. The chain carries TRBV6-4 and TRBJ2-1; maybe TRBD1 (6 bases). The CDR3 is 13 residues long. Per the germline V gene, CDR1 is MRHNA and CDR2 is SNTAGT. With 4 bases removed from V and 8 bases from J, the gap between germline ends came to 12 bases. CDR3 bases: TGTGCCAGCAGTGTACAGGGAGCGGATGAGCAGTTCTTC. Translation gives CASSVQGADEQFF.

The CDR3 nucleotides read TGTGCCAGCAGCTTGTCAGGGGCGGCTGGAAACACCATATATTTT. Translating it yields CASSLSGAAGNTIYF. The chain has TRBV7-2 and TRBJ1-3; tentatively, D is TRBD1 (6 bases). CDR1 and CDR2 (germline): SGHTA, FQGNSA. The CDR3 contains 15 residues. V shed 3 bases and J shed 2 bases, with 11 bases lying between them.